The present TCR beta chain was sequenced within a study of identical twins. This clonotype was detected a few times. The antigen is undetermined. Germline CDR1 is SQVTM and CDR2 is ANQGSEA. The CDR3 spans 13 residues. Trimming stripped 4 bases from V and 5 bases from J, with 15 bases between. The cDNA had a unique molecular identifier and a template-switch universal primer site. Using its own MiXCR run on the 5' RACE reads, TCRdb lists one record per CDR3 protein. In the table there are hundreds of thousands of distinct CDR3 sequences, roughly an eighth of which are singletons. Study-wide findings and caveats: Within beta out-of-frame sequences, the excess sharing observed between twins was weaker.

In addition, the sample was reused for a study of yellow fever vaccine responses in identical twins.

This TCR came from a woman aged 18 to 35 in good health. Sequenced: PBMCs. The V and J genes are TRBV29-1 and TRBJ2-7; TRBD1 might be the D (7 bases). The CDR3 protein is CSVAGGSRDEQYF. CDR3 bases: TGCAGCGTTGCAGGGGGGAGTAGGGACGAGCAGTACTTC.